What follows are 19 T cell receptor beta chains derived from one specimen sequenced in a study of cytomegalovirus exposure and HLA in healthy donors. PCR involved 60 Vbeta and 13 Jbeta primers. Sequencing used immunoSEQ multiplex PCR; TCRdb keeps in-frame clones, though not all of them. The sample includes around 130,000 clones, around 85% of them seen just once. Sequenced input: PBMCs. Receptors were obtained from a boy between 10 and 17 years old in good health and CMV-seronegative.

The chain carries TRBV4-3 and TRBJ2-7; the D gene is possibly TRBD1 (5 bases). The V gene lost 1 base and the J gene lost 2 bases, with 9 bases spanning the gap. Germline V gene lookup returns CDR1 LGHNA and CDR2 YSLEER. The length of the CDR3 is 14 residues. CDR3 sequence: CASSQGQGAYEQYF. CDR3 DNA sequence: TGCGCCAGCAGCCAAGGTCAGGGTGCCTACGAGCAGTACTTC.

The V gene is TRBV5-6, the J gene TRBJ2-2; 7 bases align to TRBD2. V was pared by 2 bases and J by 7 bases, with 5 bases of the junction left unmatched. CDR1 is SGHDT, CDR2 YYEEEE, per germline. The CDR3 runs 14 residues. The CDR3 here is CASSFTSADGELFF. The CDR3, as DNA: TGTGCCAGCAGCTTTACTAGCGCCGACGGGGAGCTGTTTTTT.

V and J are TRBV19 and TRBJ1-5; D not certain. The V gene lost 7 bases and the J gene lost 1 base, with 17 bases spanning the gap. The CDR3 has 16 amino acids. Germline values: CDR1 LNHDA, CDR2 SQIVND (reference sequence). CDR3 protein: CASTLTGSTSNQPQHF. The CDR3 DNA reads TGTGCCAGTACTCTCACGGGGAGTACGAGCAATCAGCCCCAGCATTTT.

The V and J genes are TRBV6-1 and TRBJ2-6; 9 nucleotides match TRBD1. V dropped 4 bases and J dropped 1; count of bases not matched to a gene: 8. The CDR3 runs to 18 residues. Germline loops: CDR1 MNHNS, CDR2 SASEGT. CDR3 loop: CASSGGLGTGSGANVLTF. The CDR3 DNA is TGTGCCAGCAGTGGGGGTCTCGGGACAGGGTCTGGGGCCAACGTCCTGACTTTC.

The rearrangement joins TRBV27 to TRBJ2-5, with 9 bases that match TRBD2. Unmatched junction bases numbered 12, after V lost 6 bases and J lost 1 base. This CDR3 contains 17 residues. Germline CDR1 MNHEY, CDR2 SMNVEV (reference sequence). CDR3 DNA: TGTGCCAGCAGACCGGTGAGCGGGAGGCTCCTCCAAGAGACCCAGTACTTC. Its protein product is CASRPVSGRLLQETQYF.

This rearrangement joins TRBV5-4 to TRBJ2-3, with 8 nucleotides matching TRBD2. Trimming removed 4 bases from V and 14 bases from J; junction bases left unmatched: 9. Germline CDR1 SGHNT, CDR2 YYREEE (reference sequence). This CDR3 has 12 amino acids. Here the CDR3 DNA reads TGTGCCAGCAGCCAGAGCGGGGGCCGGGTGTATTTT. Encoded protein: CASSQSGGRVYF.

The CDR3 nucleotides read TGTGCCAGCAGTCGGACTCACATTGCTAGCAATCAGCCCCAGCATTTT. This codes for CASSRTHIASNQPQHF. This chain uses TRBV28 with TRBJ1-5; the D is unclear. V was trimmed by 5 bases and J by 0 bases, leaving 14 bases between them. Germline lookup yields CDR1 MDHEN and CDR2 SYDVKM. This CDR3 has 16 residues.

The CDR3 reads CASTSANEQFF. Written as DNA, the CDR3 is TGTGCCTCGACTAGCGCCAATGAGCAGTTCTTC. The chain links TRBV30 to TRBJ2-1, with 8 bases matching TRBD2. From germline, CDR1 is GTSNPN and CDR2 SVGIG (reference sequence). CDR3 length: 11 amino acids. Trimming at V came to 7 bases and at J to 6 bases, leaving 2 bases not matched to a gene.

The rearrangement uses TRBV27 and TRBJ2-5; no clear D. Germline V lookup: CDR1 MNHEY, CDR2 SMNVEV (reference sequence). The CDR3 sequence is 13 residues long. Trimming took off 3 bases at V and 4 bases at J, with 9 bases between the two ends. The CDR3 region is CASSFGLGETQYF. The CDR3 DNA reads TGTGCCAGCAGTTTTGGGCTCGGAGAGACCCAGTACTTC.

CDR3 loop: CASSQDTSGRYEQYF. In DNA, the CDR3 is TGTGCCAGCAGCCAAGACACTAGCGGGAGGTACGAGCAGTACTTC. V is TRBV4-2 and J is TRBJ2-7; 12 bases fit TRBD2. Per the germline V gene, CDR1 is LGHNA and CDR2 is YNFKEQ. The CDR3 sequence is 15 residues long. After removal of 0 bases from V and 4 bases from J, the junction contained 1 base not matched to a gene.

This clone is a singleton in its sample. The chain couples TRBV15 to TRBJ1-2, with D possibly TRBD1 on 5 matching bases. The length of the CDR3 is 15 residues. Germline V gene lookup returns CDR1 LNHNV and CDR2 YYDKDF (reference sequence). V was shortened by 1 base and J by 7 bases, with 16 bases between the two germline ends. CDR3 nucleotides: TGTGCCACCAGCAGAGTGGTTGACAGACCTATTGGCTACACCTTC. Its translation is CATSRVVDRPIGYTF.

The V and J genes are TRBV6-5 and TRBJ2-7; D is uncertain. The V gene lost 2 bases and the J gene lost 0 bases, with 8 bases spanning the gap. This CDR3 has 14 amino acids. Germline values: CDR1 MNHEY, CDR2 SVGAGI. The CDR3 coding sequence is TGTGCCAGCAGTTACCGGCTAGTCTCCTACGAGCAGTACTTC. Its protein is CASSYRLVSYEQYF.

The chain joins TRBV7-2 to TRBJ2-5; 11 positions match TRBD1. The length of the CDR3 is 16 residues. V dropped 5 bases and J dropped 5; count of bases not matched to a gene: 10. CDR1 SGHTA and CDR2 FQGNSA come from the germline V gene. In DNA, the CDR3 is TGTGCCAGCAGCCTAACGGGACAGGGGGTACGGGAGACCCAGTACTTC. Its protein is CASSLTGQGVRETQYF.

The chain links TRBV5-8 to TRBJ2-3; 10 nucleotides match TRBD2. J was trimmed by 6 bases and V by 3 bases; bases with no gene match: 10. CDR3 length: 16 amino acids. The germline V gene encodes CDR1 SGHTS and CDR2 YDEGEE. The CDR3 here is CASSSAASGGRDTQYF. The CDR3 DNA follows: TGTGCCAGCAGCTCGGCGGCTAGCGGGGGACGGGATACGCAGTATTTT.

The chain recombines TRBV7-8 with TRBJ2-7; D is possibly TRBD2 (5 bases). Looked up from germline, CDR1 is SGHVS and CDR2 is FQNEAQ. The CDR3 is made up of 12 amino acids. Trimming pared 5 bases from V and 6 bases from J, leaving 11 bases between. The CDR3 reads CASSPPRGEQYF. In DNA, the CDR3 is TGTGCCAGCAGCCCACCCCGGGGCGAGCAGTACTTC. Full variable domain (rest looked up from reference TRBV7-8 and TRBJ2-7): GAGVSQSPRYKVAKRGQDVALRCDPISGHVSLFWYQQALGQGPEFLTYFQNEAQLDKSGLPSDRFFAERPEGSVSTLKIQRTQQEDSAVYLCASSPPRGEQYFGPGTRLTVT.

The chain has TRBV4-3 and TRBJ1-3; perhaps TRBD1 as D (5 bases). The germline V and J ends were trimmed by 0 bases and 4 bases, with 10 bases remaining between them. The CDR3 covers 15 residues. The germline V gene has CDR1 LGHNA and CDR2 YSLEER. The CDR3 DNA follows: TGCGCCAGCAGCCAAGATAATCAGGGCGGAAACACCATATATTTT. Translated, it gives CASSQDNQGGNTIYF.

The chain recombines TRBV5-6 with TRBJ2-1, with TRBD1 matching over 8 bases. Germline CDR1 and CDR2: SGHDT and YYEEEE. V trimming: 2 bases; J trimming: 4 bases; junction bases outside the gene matches: 8. The CDR3 is 16 amino acids. As DNA, the CDR3 is TGTGCCAGCAGCTTAAACAGGGGGGAACCTTACAATGAGCAGTTCTTC. This gives the protein CASSLNRGEPYNEQFF.

The V call is TRBV7-2, the J call TRBJ2-7; weak D call: TRBD2 (5 bases). The CDR3 is 13 residues long. V lost 5 bases and J 7 bases, leaving 15 bases between the germline ends. Germline values: CDR1 SGHTA, CDR2 FQGNSA. CDR3 region: CASSPYSGQEQYF. CDR3 DNA: TGTGCCAGCAGCCCATACAGCGGTCAGGAGCAGTACTTC.

In this sample, this clone turned up a few times. This chain joins TRBV5-1 and TRBJ1-1, with D maybe TRBD1 (5 bases). Per germline, CDR1 SGHRS and CDR2 YFSETQ. The CDR3 consists of 14 residues. Trimming stripped 3 bases from V and 1 base from J, with 10 bases between. The CDR3, as DNA: TGCGCCAGCAGCTACCGACAGCCGAACACTGAAGCTTTCTTT. Translated, it gives CASSYRQPNTEAFF. The full variable domain, with the rest looked up from reference TRBV5-1 and TRBJ1-1, is KAGVTQTPRYLIKTRGQQVTLSCSPISGHRSVSWYQQTPGQGLQFLFEYFSETQRNKGNFPGRFSGRQFSNSRSEMNVSTLELGDSALYLCASSYRQPNTEAFFGQGTRLTVV.